The table lists the clone carrying this T cell receptor beta chain with a few counts. Trimming cost V 8 bases and J 6 bases; bases outside gene matches: 7. The CDR3 has 14 amino acids. Germline V gene data show CDR1 as MNHEY and CDR2 as SMNVEV (reference sequence). TCRdb reanalysed the 5' RACE reads using MiXCR and keeps one entry per CDR3 protein. The table lists 6,500 to 10,000 distinct CDR3 sequences, around 15% of them singletons. The origin of this receptor is a female donor with breast cancer. The specimen sequenced was memory CD4+ T cells sorted from blood. Subset given: memory CD4+ T cells, CD4+CD45RO+CD25-. The rearrangement joins TRBV27 to TRBJ2-1, with 10 nucleotides matching TRBD2. The CDR3 here is CASRFLAGVNEQFF. The DNA of the CDR3 is TGTGCCAGCCGCTTCCTAGCGGGAGTCAATGAGCAGTTCTTC.